This TCR beta chain was documented in a study of T cell responses to AZD1222 COVID-19 vaccine. Study-wide points: Across spike, vaccine-associated CD4 TCRs were found, dominant at 160-218 and 743-854.

The data were produced by immunoSEQ multiplex PCR, yet TCRdb's version contains in-frame clones alone and is incomplete. The sample comprises approximately 84,000 clones, around nine tenths of which are singletons, and over 2% rests with the top ten. A note on this clone: Its antigen is not identified.

This CDR3 region has 17 residues. Deletions cut 0 bases from V and 1 base from J, with 16 bases between. CDR1 is SGDLS and CDR2 is YYNGEE in the germline V gene. This specimen was peripheral blood, taken on day 0 of AZD1222 vaccination. The rearrangement uses TRBV9 and TRBJ1-1, with D tentatively TRBD1 (5 bases). This clonotype was sampled from an adult in good health. The CDR3 DNA follows: TGTGCCAGCAGCGTAGCGTCGGAATGGGGCGGGAACACTGAAGCTTTCTTT. As protein: CASSVASEWGGNTEAFF. The entire variable domain, with the rest obtained from reference TRBV9 and TRBJ1-1, is as follows: DSGVTQTPKHLITATGQRVTLRCSPRSGDLSVYWYQQSLDQGLQFLIQYYNGEERAKGNILERFSAQQFPDLHSELNLSSLELGDSALYFCASSVASEWGGNTEAFFGQGTRLTVV.